Below are 19 T cell receptor beta chains sequenced from a single sample in a study of shared clonotypes between healthy human individuals. Only in-frame clones appear in the TCRdb table, and some are missing; sequencing was by immunoSEQ multiplex PCR. The data contain about 490,000 clones, 65% to 80% of them singletons. The sample comprised PBMCs. These receptors all come from a middle-aged woman in good health. Some clones in this sample may be carry-over from other donors' samples.

J is TRBJ2-1 and V is TRBV5-6, with TRBD2 as a possible D gene (5 bases). The CDR3 has 13 amino acids. Germline loops: CDR1 SGHDT, CDR2 YYEEEE. V shed 4 bases and J shed 6 bases, with 11 bases lying between them. The CDR3 loop reads CASSQDLPNEQFF. In DNA, the CDR3 is TGTGCCAGCAGCCAGGACTTGCCCAATGAGCAGTTCTTC.

This chain joins TRBV5-1 and TRBJ1-2; the D is unclear. The CDR3 consists of 14 residues. Germline-derived CDR1 and CDR2 are SGHRS and YFSETQ. V lost 0 bases and J 4 bases, leaving 10 bases between the germline ends. The CDR3 nucleotides read TGCGCCAGCAGCTTGGCAATAGGCCCCTATGGCTACACCTTC. This encodes CASSLAIGPYGYTF.

This chain joins TRBV6-4 and TRBJ1-1, with D possibly matching TRBD1 (5 bases). CDR3 length: 15 amino acids. Trimming took off 3 bases at V and 0 bases at J, with 11 bases between the two ends. The germline V gene has CDR1 MRHNA and CDR2 SNTAGT. Written as DNA, the CDR3 is TGTGCCAGCAGTGAAAGTAGACAGATGAACACTGAAGCTTTCTTT. Translation gives CASSESRQMNTEAFF.

This chain joins TRBV6-1 and TRBJ1-5; D is undetermined. CDR1 MNHNS and CDR2 SASEGT come from the germline V gene. Deletions cut 2 bases from V and 0 bases from J, with 2 bases between. CDR3 size: 13 residues. Here the CDR3 DNA reads TGTGCCAGCAGTGAAACTAGCAATCAGCCCCAGCATTTT. Protein: CASSETSNQPQHF.

This chain connects TRBV28 to TRBJ1-4, with D uncertain. Trimming removed 3 bases from V and 2 bases from J, with 7 bases in between. In germline, CDR1 is MDHEN, CDR2 SYDVKM. The CDR3 spans 14 residues. The CDR3 reads CASSFQDTNEKLFF. The DNA for the CDR3 is TGTGCCAGCAGTTTTCAGGATACTAATGAAAAACTGTTTTTT.

The chain joins TRBV6-5 to TRBJ1-1; D call uncertain. From germline, CDR1 is MNHEY and CDR2 SVGAGI. CDR3 length: 13 residues. The ends were cut back, 6 bases at V and 5 bases at J, with 13 bases in the middle. CDR3 residues: CASSPIRTTEAFF. The CDR3 bases are TGTGCCAGCAGCCCTATCAGGACTACTGAAGCTTTCTTT.

This clone came up once. CDR3 region: CASGSSGIYEQYF. In DNA, the CDR3 is TGTGCCAGCGGGTCTAGCGGGATTTACGAGCAGTACTTC. The V gene is TRBV27, the J gene TRBJ2-7, with TRBD2 identical over 9 bases. V trimming: 8 bases; J trimming: 4 bases; junction bases outside the gene matches: 6. The CDR3 is made up of 13 amino acids. CDR1 and CDR2 from the germline V gene are MNHEY and SMNVEV (reference sequence).

The genes are TRBV18 and TRBJ2-2; 9 bases are a match to TRBD2. CDR1 and CDR2 (germline): KGHSH, LQKENI. The trim removed 6 bases at V and 2 bases at J, leaving 4 bases unmatched. The length of the CDR3 is 15 residues. The CDR3: CASSTTSGNTGELFF. The DNA of the CDR3 is TGTGCCAGCTCCACGACTAGCGGAAACACCGGGGAGCTGTTTTTT.

In regard to this clone: Other DNA variants within this sample encode the same CDR3. The genes are TRBV5-1 and TRBJ2-3; 7 nucleotides agree with TRBD1. With 0 bases clipped from V and 4 bases from J, the junction kept 2 bases outside the gene matches. CDR3 size: 14 residues. The germline V gene has CDR1 SGHRS and CDR2 YFSETQ. DNA of the CDR3: TGCGCCAGCAGCTTGGGACAGGGCCCAGATACGCAGTATTTT. As protein: CASSLGQGPDTQYF. Together with reference TRBV5-1 and TRBJ2-3, the CDR3 gives the full variable domain: KAGVTQTPRYLIKTRGQQVTLSCSPISGHRSVSWYQQTPGQGLQFLFEYFSETQRNKGNFPGRFSGRQFSNSRSEMNVSTLELGDSALYLCASSLGQGPDTQYFGPGTRLTVL.

This chain joins TRBV21-1 and TRBJ2-5; the table assigns TRBD1, which was not confirmed against the DNA. TRBV21-1 is reported as a pseudogene. The CDR3 is made up of 17 amino acids. For the CDR3, the DNA is TGTGCCAGCAGCAAAGCCCTGGACAGGCGGTACCAAGAGACCCAGTACTTC. Encoded protein: CASSKALDRRYQETQYF.

The genes are TRBV6-1 and TRBJ1-4; 12 bases are a match to TRBD1. Germline V CDR1 and CDR2: MNHNS, SASEGT. This CDR3 spans 15 amino acids. Trimming removed 4 bases from V and 11 bases from J; junction bases left unmatched: 8. The CDR3 is CASSVLGQGATKLFF. The CDR3, as DNA: TGTGCCAGCAGTGTCCTGGGACAGGGGGCTACGAAACTGTTTTTT.

The chain employs TRBV18 and TRBJ2-7, with 9 bases identical to TRBD2. The CDR3 is made up of 16 amino acids. V trimming: 6 bases; J trimming: 0 bases; junction bases outside the gene matches: 9. Germline CDR1 reads KGHSH; CDR2 reads LQKENI. The DNA for the CDR3 is TGTGCCAGCTCCGCAAGACTAGCGGCGAGCTCCTACGAGCAGTACTTC. Protein: CASSARLAASSYEQYF.

Worth noting for this clone: The same CDR3 is also encoded by other DNA sequences in this sample. V usage is TRBV18 and J usage is TRBJ1-3, with 7 nucleotides matching TRBD1. V was pared by 6 bases and J by 1 base, with 3 bases of the junction left unmatched. Germline assignment: CDR1 KGHSH and CDR2 LQKENI. The CDR3 is made up of 14 amino acids. The CDR3: CASSTGSSGNTIYF. CDR3 bases: TGTGCCAGCTCGACAGGGAGTTCTGGAAACACCATATATTTT.

This clone has a single count. The rearrangement joins TRBV15 to TRBJ2-3; possible D gene TRBD2, 6 bases. Germline V gene sequence: CDR1 LNHNV, CDR2 YYDKDF (reference sequence). The CDR3 runs 16 residues. Trimming took off 0 bases at V and 3 bases at J, with 13 bases between the two ends. CDR3 sequence: CATSRDGGMGTDTQYF. CDR3 DNA sequence: TGTGCCACCAGCAGAGATGGCGGGATGGGTACAGATACGCAGTATTTT.

The CDR3 sequence is CSATSGNEQYF. The CDR3 nucleotides read TGCAGTGCAACTAGCGGGAACGAGCAGTACTTC. This chain links TRBV20-1 with TRBJ2-5, with 10 nucleotides matching TRBD2. The J call may be incorrect, as the DNA end agrees better with TRBJ2-7. Germline loops: CDR1 DFQATT, CDR2 SNEGSKA (reference sequence). The CDR3 consists of 11 residues.

This sequence joins TRBV7-9 and TRBJ2-7; TRBD1 is a possible D gene (6 bases). The ends were cut back, 9 bases at V and 2 bases at J, with 11 bases in the middle. This CDR3 has 12 residues. In germline, CDR1 is SEHNR, CDR2 FQNEAQ (reference sequence). The CDR3 loop is CASIGDTYEQYF. Here the CDR3 DNA reads TGTGCCAGTATAGGGGACACCTACGAGCAGTACTTC. Full variable domain (missing parts from reference TRBV7-9 and TRBJ2-7): DTGVSQNPRHKITKRGQNVTFRCDPISEHNRLYWYRQTLGQGPEFLTYFQNEAQLEKSRLLSDRFSAERPKGSFSTLEIQRTEQGDSAMYLCASIGDTYEQYFGPGTRLTVT.

The chain is built from TRBV7-8 and TRBJ1-5, with D possibly matching TRBD1 (6 bases). The V and J ends lost 0 bases and 5 bases respectively, with 11 bases between them. CDR1 and CDR2 from the germline V gene are SGHVS and FQNEAQ. This CDR3 region has 15 residues. The CDR3 DNA follows: TGTGCCAGCAGCTTAGCGGTGGGGGGCGATCAGCCCCAGCATTTT. This sequence encodes CASSLAVGGDQPQHF.

In DNA, the CDR3 is TGCGCCAGCAGCCCACAGGGGGTTGGTGAAAAACTGTTTTTT. It yields the protein CASSPQGVGEKLFF. The gene calls are TRBV4-3 and TRBJ1-4; 8 nucleotides agree with TRBD1. There are 14 residues in the CDR3. Trimming cost V 4 bases and J 7 bases; bases outside gene matches: 5. CDR1 and CDR2 (germline): LGHNA, YSLEER.

This chain uses TRBV19 with TRBJ2-3; 9 bases fit TRBD2. After removal of 4 bases from V and 2 bases from J, the junction contained 7 bases not matched to a gene. Germline V lookup: CDR1 LNHDA, CDR2 SQIVND (reference sequence). The CDR3 contains 16 residues. As DNA, the CDR3 is TGTGCCAGTAGTAAGTCGATAGCGGGAGCCACAGATACGCAGTATTTT. This gives the protein CASSKSIAGATDTQYF.